This T cell receptor (beta chain) was profiled in a study of T cell repertoires in cytomegalovirus infection. Study at large: As its CMV epitopes, the study selected recently identified HLA-C-restricted and well-studied HLA-B-restricted targets. Study results and limitations: Based on cumulative public TCR beta family frequency, carriers of CMV plus the relevant HLA were identified. HLA-C-restricted CMV-specific TCR beta clonotypes prevailed in the ex vivo response.

This clonotype was recorded many times. The antigen is unknown. TCRdb reprocessed the reads with MiXCR, giving one entry per CDR3 protein. The sample includes roughly 990,000 distinct CDR3 sequences, about a third of them seen just once. This clonotype was sampled from a human donor in good health (CMV status not recorded). Some clones in this sample may be carry-over from other donors' samples. This material consisted of cultured CD8+ T cells from PBMCs, taken from culture after CMV antigen stimulation.

The CDR3 loop is CASSPRDSDIQGEQFF. The CDR3 DNA reads TGTGCCAGCAGCCCCCGGGACTCCGATATTCAGGGTGAGCAGTTCTTC. The chain recombines TRBV12-3 or TRBV12-4 with TRBJ2-1; possible D gene TRBD2, 6 bases. V was clipped by 6 bases and J by 9 bases, with 24 bases between them. This CDR3 spans 16 amino acids.